This passage covers 9 T cell receptor beta chains from one sample sequenced in a study of beta chain features in type 1 diabetes. Every bit of the isolated RNA underwent reverse transcription, so sequencing read expressed TCRB transcripts. Clones were sequenced by immunoSEQ multiplex PCR, and TCRdb holds only the in-frame ones, with some missing. This repertoire shows 150,000 to 200,000 clones, more than 60% found once; its top ten account for about 0.091%. Points from the study as a whole: A moderate, significant TCRB CDR3 shortening appeared in type 1 diabetes across four CD4+ subsets.

Their antigens remain unidentified. The sample taken for sequencing was naive CD4+ T cells from blood. The receptors stem from a man aged 25-45 years with type 1 diabetes.

The rearrangement joins TRBV29-1 to TRBJ1-2; perhaps TRBD1 as D (5 bases). CDR1 and CDR2 (germline): SQVTM, ANQGSEA. The V and J ends lost 7 bases and 7 bases respectively, with 16 bases between them. The CDR3 contains 12 residues. CDR3 sequence reads: CSAQTDLSGYTF. The CDR3 DNA follows: TGCAGCGCCCAGACAGATCTTTCTGGCTACACCTTC.

On this clone: At the DNA level, this CDR3 is encoded by other sequences in the same sample as well. V gene TRBV9 combines with J gene TRBJ2-7; D perhaps matches TRBD1 (6 bases). The CDR3 contains 14 residues. CDR1 is SGDLS and CDR2 is YYNGEE in the germline V gene. Trimming pared 5 bases from V and 6 bases from J, leaving 18 bases between. The CDR3 DNA sequence: TGTGCCAGCAGTCAACAGGGTGAGGCGGGCGAGCAGTACTTC. It translates to CASSQQGEAGEQYF.

The chain has TRBV9 and TRBJ2-3; 7 bases are a match to TRBD2. CDR3 length equals 16 residues. Trimming cost V 0 bases and J 3 bases; bases outside gene matches: 7. Germline CDR1 is SGDLS and CDR2 is YYNGEE. CDR3 sequence (DNA): TGTGCCAGCAGCGTAGTGGGAGGGCATGGGACAGATACGCAGTATTTT. It specifies CASSVVGGHGTDTQYF.

The chain is built from TRBV30 and TRBJ2-1, with 7 bases matching TRBD2. The CDR3 sequence is 13 residues long. J gave up 10 bases and V 3 bases, and 9 bases lay outside the gene matches. Looked up from germline, CDR1 is GTSNPN and CDR2 is SVGIG (reference sequence). The DNA of the CDR3 is TGTGCCTGGAGCGTGGGAGGGTTCGGGGAGCAGTTCTTC. Translating gives CAWSVGGFGEQFF.

Only one count was recorded for this clone. The V gene is TRBV6-1, the J gene TRBJ1-2; D is perhaps TRBD1 (5 bases). Trimming removed 0 bases at V and 5 bases at J, with 7 bases between. The CDR3 sequence is 13 residues long. The germline gives CDR1 MNHNS, CDR2 SASEGT. The CDR3 region has the DNA TGTGCCAGCAGTGAAGCGCGGGGGTATGGCTACACCTTC. Encoded protein: CASSEARGYGYTF.

The count of this clone is one. The rearrangement joins TRBV7-2 to TRBJ2-7; D remains ambiguous. The CDR3 is 14 residues long. Trimming left V 4 bases short and J 1 base short, with 11 bases between. Germline V gives CDR1 SGHTA, CDR2 FQGNSA. CDR3 nucleotide sequence: TGTGCCAGCAGCTCCTATCAGTGGTCCTACGAGCAGTACTTC. Its translation is CASSSYQWSYEQYF.

This chain joins TRBV28 and TRBJ2-5; D call uncertain. Trimming left V 3 bases short and J 0 bases short, with 11 bases between. This CDR3 comprises 15 residues. Germline values: CDR1 MDHEN, CDR2 SYDVKM. CDR3 DNA: TGTGCCAGCAGTTTTCCGGCAGGAAACCAAGAGACCCAGTACTTC. This gives the protein CASSFPAGNQETQYF.

The V gene is TRBV15, the J gene TRBJ2-1, with D maybe TRBD2 (7 bases). Trimming took 1 base from V and 5 from J, leaving 12 bases between them. Germline assignment: CDR1 LNHNV and CDR2 YYDKDF (reference sequence). The CDR3 is 15 amino acids. The chain's CDR3 is CATSRAGGYNNEQFF. The DNA for the CDR3 is TGTGCCACCAGCAGAGCGGGGGGCTATAACAATGAGCAGTTCTTC.

This chain uses TRBV29-1 with TRBJ2-5, with a possible D match to TRBD2 (5 bases). The germline CDR1 and CDR2 sequences are SQVTM and ANQGSEA. The ends were cut back, 4 bases at V and 4 bases at J, with 13 bases in the middle. There are 13 residues in the CDR3. CDR3 protein: CSVGEYTGETQYF. In DNA form, the CDR3 reads TGCAGCGTTGGGGAGTATACGGGAGAGACCCAGTACTTC.